The 31 T cell receptor beta chains listed next were all sequenced from one sample in a study of blood T cell repertoires in COVID-19. TCRdb's copy holds only in-frame clones and misses some; the assay was immunoSEQ multiplex PCR. Of about 180,000 clones in the sample, around 80% are singletons; the top ten hold around 6.3%. Sequencing input: peripheral blood. These receptor sequences come from a man aged 70-80 years with active or convalescent COVID-19.

This chain uses TRBV5-6 with TRBJ1-1, with a weak D call TRBD1 (5 bases). Germline CDR1 reads SGHDT; CDR2 reads YYEEEE. The CDR3 contains 14 residues. V lost 2 bases, J lost 4 bases, and 12 bases lay in between. The chain's CDR3 is CASSFRGEGTEAFF. The CDR3 bases are TGTGCCAGCAGCTTTCGAGGGGAGGGCACTGAAGCTTTCTTT.

The rearrangement joins TRBV18 to TRBJ1-1, with D hard to call. Trimming shortened V by 2 bases and J by 0 bases, and 4 bases separated the two germline ends. Germline loops: CDR1 KGHSH, CDR2 LQKENI. This CDR3 contains 13 residues. This CDR3 reads CASSPGLNTEAFF. The CDR3 DNA follows: TGTGCCAGCTCACCAGGGCTGAACACTGAAGCTTTCTTT.

V gene TRBV19 combines with J gene TRBJ2-5; 10 bases are a match to TRBD1. The CDR3 totals 14 residues. J gave up 2 bases and V 6 bases, and 3 bases lay outside the gene matches. Per germline, CDR1 LNHDA and CDR2 SQIVND (reference sequence). The CDR3 here is CASRDRGGQETQYF. The CDR3 bases are TGTGCCAGTAGGGACAGGGGGGGACAAGAGACCCAGTACTTC.

The J gene is TRBJ1-2, the V gene TRBV27; 8 bases line up with TRBD1. Germline V gene lookup returns CDR1 MNHEY and CDR2 SMNVEV (reference sequence). V shed 5 bases and J 3 bases; nucleotides not matched to a gene: 5. This CDR3 comprises 14 residues. The CDR3 loop is CASSRTGSDYGYTF. The CDR3 DNA reads TGTGCCAGCAGTAGGACAGGGTCCGACTATGGCTACACCTTC.

This chain joins TRBV7-3 and TRBJ2-7, with TRBD1 matching 9 bases. With V trimmed by 3 bases and J by 6 bases, 6 bases remained unmatched. CDR3 length: 14 residues. Germline V gene data show CDR1 as SGHTA and CDR2 as FQGTGA. In nucleotides, the CDR3 is TGTGCCAGCAGCTTGTCGGGACAGGGTCGCGAGCAGTACTTC. The encoded protein is CASSLSGQGREQYF.

V usage is TRBV7-2 and J usage is TRBJ1-3; D not resolved. V lost 3 bases and J 5 bases, leaving 14 bases between the germline ends. CDR1 is SGHTA and CDR2 is FQGNSA in the germline V gene. This CDR3 spans 15 amino acids. CDR3 nucleotide sequence: TGTGCCAGCAGCTTCGTGGTGCTGAACAGAAACACCATATATTTT. Translated, it gives CASSFVVLNRNTIYF.

The chain has TRBV9 and TRBJ1-2; no clear D. The V end was cut by 0 bases, the J end by 2 bases, with 8 bases between. This CDR3 is built from 14 residues. Looked up from germline, CDR1 is SGDLS and CDR2 is YYNGEE. The CDR3 bases are TGTGCCAGCAGCGTAGCCGAGGCCAACTATGGCTACACCTTC. Translating gives CASSVAEANYGYTF.

This clone was seen more than once but under ten times. The rearrangement links TRBV18 to TRBJ2-7, with a weak D call TRBD1 (6 bases). Between the trimmed V and J ends, which lost 8 bases and 0 bases, there was a span of 14 bases. The CDR3 runs 14 residues. CDR1 and CDR2 (germline): KGHSH, LQKENI. The CDR3 DNA sequence: TGTGCCAGCCGTCGGGACACCTCCTCCTACGAGCAGTACTTC. This encodes CASRRDTSSYEQYF.

The chain carries TRBV9 and TRBJ1-2; the D is unclear. The V and J ends lost 2 bases and 7 bases respectively, with 18 bases between them. Germline V gene data show CDR1 as SGDLS and CDR2 as YYNGEE. The CDR3 spans 15 residues. CDR3 DNA: TGTGCCAGCAGCGTGTCACAGCTAAGTGTGGGTGGCTACACCTTC. Protein: CASSVSQLSVGGYTF.

The chain employs TRBV5-1 and TRBJ1-1; D gene uncertain. Germline values: CDR1 SGHRS, CDR2 YFSETQ. Trimming shortened V by 0 bases and J by 1 base, and 10 bases separated the two germline ends. CDR3 length: 15 amino acids. The CDR3 region has the DNA TGCGCCAGCAGCTTGGTGGTTTCGGGGAACACTGAAGCTTTCTTT. Translated, it gives CASSLVVSGNTEAFF.

This chain connects TRBV11-3 to TRBJ2-1, with D possibly matching TRBD1 (5 bases). The CDR3 contains 14 residues. The germline gives CDR1 SGHNT, CDR2 YENEEA. V dropped 1 base and J dropped 10 bases, with 14 bases sitting between them. Here the CDR3 reads CASSLGGHTTEQFF. The CDR3 DNA sequence: TGTGCCAGCAGCTTAGGAGGACACACTACGGAGCAGTTCTTC.

CDR3 in DNA: TGTGCCAGCAGTCTTACTACCTCGGACACTGAAGCTTTCTTT. Translated: CASSLTTSDTEAFF. J is TRBJ1-1 and V is TRBV6-6; D is unresolved. The germline CDR1 and CDR2 sequences are MNHNY and SVGAGI (reference sequence). This CDR3 spans 14 amino acids. Trimming took 5 bases from V and 3 from J, leaving 13 bases between them.

The chain links TRBV3-1 (or the pseudogene TRBV3-2) to TRBJ2-5, with TRBD1 matching over 10 bases. Trimming took 3 bases from V and 4 from J; bases not matched to a gene: 8. Germline CDR1 LGHDT, CDR2 YNNKEL (reference sequence). The CDR3 has 16 amino acids. CDR3 in DNA: TGTGCCAGCAGCCACCGATCGACAGGGGGCGGAGAGACCCAGTACTTC. It yields the protein CASSHRSTGGGETQYF.

The J gene is TRBJ2-1, the V gene TRBV7-2, with D possibly TRBD2 on 6 matching bases. The germline CDR1 and CDR2 sequences are SGHTA and FQGNSA. CDR3 size: 13 residues. V was shortened by 4 bases and J by 4 bases, with 8 bases between the two germline ends. DNA for the CDR3: TGTGCCAGCAGCTGGACTAAATACAATGAGCAGTTCTTC. It codes for CASSWTKYNEQFF.

This clone turned up a few times. The chain joins TRBV12-3 or TRBV12-4 to TRBJ1-5, with D perhaps TRBD1 (5 bases). The V end lost 5 bases, the J end lost 4 bases, and 6 bases lay between the germline ends. This CDR3 spans 12 amino acids. CDR3 residues: CASSPGNQPQHF. Here the CDR3 DNA reads TGTGCCAGCAGTCCAGGGAATCAGCCCCAGCATTTT.

This chain uses TRBV18 with TRBJ2-2, with 13 bases that match TRBD2. The CDR3 has 16 residues. Germline V gene lookup returns CDR1 KGHSH and CDR2 LQKENI. V was pared by 5 bases and J by 6 bases, with 6 bases of the junction left unmatched. This chain's CDR3 is CASSTTGLAGSGELFF. The CDR3 nucleotides read TGTGCCAGCTCAACAACGGGACTAGCGGGATCCGGGGAGCTGTTTTTT. Using reference TRBV18 and TRBJ2-2 for the parts outside the CDR3, the full variable domain is NAGVMQNPRHLVRRRGQEARLRCSPMKGHSHVYWYRQLPEEGLKFMVYLQKENIIDESGMPKERFSAEFPKEGPSILRIQQVVRGDSAAYFCASSTTGLAGSGELFFGEGSRLTVL.

This sequence joins TRBV5-8 and TRBJ1-5; 8 nucleotides line up with TRBD1. This CDR3 spans 15 amino acids. The germline gives CDR1 SGHTS, CDR2 YDEGEE. Trimming took 4 bases from V and 4 from J; bases not matched to a gene: 7. The CDR3 DNA follows: TGTGCCAGCAGCCCCACAGGGGGGTTAAATCAGCCCCAGCATTTT. This translates into CASSPTGGLNQPQHF.

V usage is TRBV7-2 and J usage is TRBJ1-2; TRBD1 matches 7 bases. This CDR3 contains 13 residues. Germline V gene sequence: CDR1 SGHTA, CDR2 FQGNSA. With V trimmed by 5 bases and J by 8 bases, 8 bases remained unmatched. CDR3 residues: CASSRNTGDGYTF. The CDR3, as DNA: TGTGCCAGCAGCCGTAACACAGGGGACGGCTACACCTTC.

V and J are TRBV7-9 and TRBJ1-6; D is unclear. The CDR3 consists of 16 residues. V was trimmed by 5 bases and J by 8 bases, leaving 19 bases between them. From germline, CDR1 is SEHNR and CDR2 FQNEAQ (reference sequence). The CDR3 region is CASSPWQASSDSPLHF. The CDR3 DNA follows: TGTGCCAGCAGCCCGTGGCAGGCCAGCTCGGATTCACCCCTCCACTTT.

This clone was counted a few times. The genes are TRBV19 and TRBJ1-4, with D possibly matching TRBD1 (5 bases). Trimming took off 7 bases at V and 6 bases at J, with 12 bases between the two ends. Germline CDR1 and CDR2: LNHDA and SQIVND (reference sequence). The CDR3 sequence is 13 residues long. CDR3 coding DNA: TGTGCCAGTAATGCAGGGAAAGATGAAAAACTGTTTTTT. It specifies CASNAGKDEKLFF.

CDR3 protein: CASSQFPGGHSNQPQHF. DNA for the CDR3: TGTGCCAGCAGCCAGTTTCCAGGGGGCCATAGCAATCAGCCCCAGCATTTT. The rearrangement joins TRBV5-8 to TRBJ1-5; 8 nucleotides agree with TRBD1. V lost 4 bases and J lost 0; bases outside the gene matches: 9. The CDR3 is 17 residues long. Germline CDR1 SGHTS, CDR2 YDEGEE. Supplemented by reference TRBV5-8 and TRBJ1-5, the full variable domain reads EAGVTQSPTHLIKTRGQQATLRCSPISGHTSVYWYQQALGLGLQFLLWYDEGEERNRGNFPPRFSGRQFPNYSSELNVNALELEDSALYLCASSQFPGGHSNQPQHFGDGTRLSIL.

The CDR3 DNA reads TGTGCCAGCCGCCAGGGACAGGGTGCTGGGGAGCAGTACTTC. Translation gives CASRQGQGAGEQYF. This chain uses TRBV18 with TRBJ2-7; 9 bases match TRBD1. CDR1 and CDR2 from the germline V gene are KGHSH and LQKENI. Trimming cost V 8 bases and J 7 bases; bases outside gene matches: 12. The CDR3 is 14 residues long.

DNA for the CDR3: TGTGCCAGCAGCCGTCTAGCGATTGAGACCCAGTACTTC. It encodes CASSRLAIETQYF. The chain links TRBV7-2 to TRBJ2-5; possibly TRBD2 for D (6 bases). In germline, CDR1 is SGHTA, CDR2 FQGNSA. The ends were cut back, 5 bases at V and 5 bases at J, with 12 bases in the middle. The CDR3 runs to 13 residues. The full variable domain, its missing parts supplied by reference TRBV7-2 and TRBJ2-5, is GAGVSQSPSNKVTEKGKDVELRCDPISGHTALYWYRQSLGQGLEFLIYFQGNSAPDKSGLPSDRFSAERTGGSVSTLTIQRTQQEDSAVYLCASSRLAIETQYFGPGTRLLVL.

The rearrangement uses TRBV19 and TRBJ2-7; 8 nucleotides agree with TRBD2. This CDR3 spans 13 amino acids. The V gene end was trimmed by 11 bases and the J gene end by 6 bases; junction bases not matched to a gene: 12. CDR1 is LNHDA and CDR2 is SQIVND in the germline V gene (reference sequence). DNA of the CDR3: TGTGCCCCCACGGCGGGGGGCCCAGGCGAGCAGTACTTC. Amino acid sequence: CAPTAGGPGEQYF.

Worth noting for this clone: Other DNA sequences of this sample code for an identical CDR3. The chain carries TRBV27 and TRBJ1-2; perhaps TRBD1 as D (5 bases). The CDR3 runs 13 residues. From germline, CDR1 is MNHEY and CDR2 SMNVEV (reference sequence). V lost 5 bases and J 4 bases, leaving 11 bases between the germline ends. In DNA form, the CDR3 reads TGTGCCAGCAGTCCCGACAGTCTCTATGGCTACACCTTC. Its translation is CASSPDSLYGYTF.

The genes are TRBV5-6 and TRBJ2-7; D is undetermined. The CDR3 runs 14 residues. Germline loops: CDR1 SGHDT, CDR2 YYEEEE. V was pared by 0 bases and J by 0 bases, with 7 bases between. This CDR3 is CASSLVGHSYEQYF. The CDR3 region has the DNA TGTGCCAGCAGCTTGGTTGGCCACTCCTACGAGCAGTACTTC.

The chain combines TRBV10-3 with TRBJ2-1, with TRBD2 matching over 8 bases. With 6 bases clipped from V and 7 bases from J, the junction kept 5 bases outside the gene matches. Germline CDR1 ENHRY, CDR2 SYGVKD. CDR3 size: 13 residues. Here the CDR3 DNA reads TGTGCCATCAGAAAAGCGGGGGAGAATGAGCAGTTCTTC. Residues: CAIRKAGENEQFF.

The chain combines TRBV11-3 with TRBJ2-5; 9 nucleotides match TRBD2. Germline CDR1 reads SGHNT; CDR2 reads YENEEA. This CDR3 contains 17 residues. V trimming: 1 base; J trimming: 5 bases; junction bases outside the gene matches: 11. The CDR3 nucleotides are TGTGCCAGCAGCTTAGGTTTGGCGGGAGGGCCGGGGGAGACCCAGTACTTC. Its protein product is CASSLGLAGGPGETQYF.

V gene TRBV7-2 combines with J gene TRBJ2-7; D might be TRBD1 (6 bases). This CDR3 is built from 15 residues. V was clipped by 1 base and J by 6 bases, with 16 bases between them. Germline V CDR1 and CDR2: SGHTA, FQGNSA. The CDR3 sequence: CASSLVTGGGGEQYF. DNA of the CDR3: TGTGCCAGCAGCTTAGTTACCGGTGGGGGCGGCGAGCAGTACTTC.

The rearrangement links TRBV29-1 to TRBJ2-3; the match to TRBD2 covers 10 bases. The CDR3 runs to 17 residues. CDR1 and CDR2 (germline): SQVTM, ANQGSEA. Trimming took 2 bases from V and 0 from J; bases not matched to a gene: 8. CDR3 sequence reads: CSVEFLAGAPSTDTQYF. The CDR3 DNA reads TGCAGCGTTGAATTCCTAGCGGGGGCTCCAAGCACAGATACGCAGTATTTT.

This clone has only a few counts. This chain connects TRBV7-2 to TRBJ2-7; D is possibly TRBD1 (6 bases). There are 13 residues in the CDR3. V gave up 3 bases and J gave up 5 bases, with 11 bases separating them. The germline gives CDR1 SGHTA, CDR2 FQGNSA. This chain's CDR3 is CASSFQQGHEQYF. The CDR3 DNA reads as TGTGCCAGCAGCTTTCAACAGGGTCACGAGCAGTACTTC.